The 5 T cell receptor beta chains listed next were all sequenced from one sample in a study of T cells in Graves' hyperthyroidism and ophthalmopathy. RNA transcripts were the template for amplifying TCR beta CDR3 regions. Primed by the HTBI set, a first-round RT-PCR was run on the TCR CDR3. TCRdb analysed the multiplex PCR reads with MiXCR anew, one entry per CDR3 protein. The table has around 560,000 distinct CDR3 sequences, over 15% seen once. Sequenced sample: blood. All receptors derive from a woman younger than 30 with Graves' hyperthyroidism.

The genes are TRBV5-5 and TRBJ2-2, with 7 positions matching TRBD2. The CDR3 is made up of 15 amino acids. Trimming at V came to 0 bases and at J to 7 bases, leaving 6 bases not matched to a gene. Germline loops: CDR1 SGHKS, CDR2 YYEKEE (reference sequence). The chain's CDR3 is CASSLVFSGGGELFF. DNA of the CDR3: TGTGCCAGCAGCTTGGTATTTTCGGGGGGCGGGGAGCTGTTTTTT.

The table lists this clonotype with many counts. The chain uses TRBV2 and TRBJ1-5; D gene unclear. Trimming shortened V by 4 bases and J by 0 bases, and 10 bases separated the two germline ends. Germline V gene data show CDR1 as SNHLY and CDR2 as FYNNEI. This CDR3 contains 15 residues. In nucleotides, the CDR3 is TGTGCCAGCAGTGCGGGCAGGTATAGCAATCAGCCCCAGCATTTT. It is translated as CASSAGRYSNQPQHF.

This clonotype was counted at least ten times. CDR3 residues: CASRKGQGAKYEQFF. The CDR3 DNA sequence: TGTGCCAGCAGAAAAGGACAGGGGGCTAAATATGAGCAGTTCTTC. The chain recombines TRBV6-1 with TRBJ2-1; 11 bases are shared with TRBD1. This CDR3 comprises 15 residues. Germline loops: CDR1 MNHNS, CDR2 SASEGT. The V gene end was trimmed by 6 bases and the J gene end by 8 bases; junction bases not matched to a gene: 9.

About this clonotype: A much larger clonotype is one base distant, so this may be a read error. This chain joins TRBV28 and TRBJ1-5, with 10 positions matching TRBD1. CDR1 MDHEN and CDR2 SYDVKM come from the germline V gene. This CDR3 is 15 amino acids long. The CDR3 DNA sequence: TGTGCCAGCAGGCAGACAGGGGGCCGCAATCGGCCCCAGCATTTT. It codes for CASRQTGGRNRPQHF.

This rearrangement joins TRBV3-1 to TRBJ1-1; D not certain. Between the trimmed V and J ends, which lost 1 base and 10 bases, there was a span of 7 bases. Germline V gene sequence: CDR1 LGHDT, CDR2 YNNKEL (reference sequence). The CDR3 consists of 11 residues. DNA for the CDR3: TGTGCCAGCAGCCAAGGGGTTGTAGCTTTCTTT. Protein: CASSQGVVAFF. The full variable domain, its missing parts supplied by reference TRBV3-1 and TRBJ1-1, is DTAVSQTPKYLVTQMGNDKSIKCEQNLGHDTMYWYKQDSKKFLKIMFSYNNKELIINETVPNRFSPKSPDKAHLNLHINSLELGDSAVYFCASSQGVVAFFGQGTRLTVV.